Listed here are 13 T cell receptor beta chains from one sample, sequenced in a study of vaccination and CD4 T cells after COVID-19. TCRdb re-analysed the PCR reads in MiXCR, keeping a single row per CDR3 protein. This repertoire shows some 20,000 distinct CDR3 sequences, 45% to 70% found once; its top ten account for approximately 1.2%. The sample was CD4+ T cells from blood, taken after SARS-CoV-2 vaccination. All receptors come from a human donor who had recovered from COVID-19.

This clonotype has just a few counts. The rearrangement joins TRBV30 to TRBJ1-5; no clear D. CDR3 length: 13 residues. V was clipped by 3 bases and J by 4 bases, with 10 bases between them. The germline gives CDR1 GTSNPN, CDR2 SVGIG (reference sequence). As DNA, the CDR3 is TGTGCCTGGAGCCTTATATCAAATCAGCCCCAGCATTTT. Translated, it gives CAWSLISNQPQHF.

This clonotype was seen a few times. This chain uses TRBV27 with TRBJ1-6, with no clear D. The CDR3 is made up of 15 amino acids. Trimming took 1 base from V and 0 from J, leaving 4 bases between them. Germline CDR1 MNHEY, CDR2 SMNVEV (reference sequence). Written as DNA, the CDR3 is TGTGCCAGCAGTTTATGGAGCTCCTATAATTCACCCCTCCACTTT. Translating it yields CASSLWSSYNSPLHF.

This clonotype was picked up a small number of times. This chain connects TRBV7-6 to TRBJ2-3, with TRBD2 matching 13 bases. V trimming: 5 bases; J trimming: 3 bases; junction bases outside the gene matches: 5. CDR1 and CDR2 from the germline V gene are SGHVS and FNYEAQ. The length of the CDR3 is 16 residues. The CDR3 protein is CASSPTSGRATDTQYF. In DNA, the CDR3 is TGTGCCAGCAGCCCAACTAGCGGGAGGGCGACAGATACGCAGTATTTT.

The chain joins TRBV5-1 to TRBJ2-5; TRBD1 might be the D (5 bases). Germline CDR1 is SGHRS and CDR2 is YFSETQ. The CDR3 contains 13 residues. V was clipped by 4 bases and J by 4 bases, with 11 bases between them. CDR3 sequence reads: CASSSQGGETQYF. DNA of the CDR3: TGCGCCAGCAGCAGTCAGGGTGGAGAGACCCAGTACTTC.

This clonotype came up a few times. The CDR3: CASSRLAVPGGELFF. Here the CDR3 DNA reads TGCGCCAGCAGCCGACTAGCGGTCCCCGGGGGGGAGCTGTTTTTT. The chain is built from TRBV10-1 and TRBJ2-2; TRBD2 matches 9 bases. Trimming took 6 bases from V and 8 from J; bases not matched to a gene: 10. The CDR3 is 15 amino acids. Germline loops: CDR1 WNHNN, CDR2 SYGVQD (reference sequence).

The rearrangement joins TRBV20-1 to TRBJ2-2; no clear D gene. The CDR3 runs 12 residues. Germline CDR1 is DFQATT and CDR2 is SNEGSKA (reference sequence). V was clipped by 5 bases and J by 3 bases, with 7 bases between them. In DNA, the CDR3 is TGCAGTGCTCCCTACTACACCGGGGAGCTGTTTTTT. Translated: CSAPYYTGELFF.

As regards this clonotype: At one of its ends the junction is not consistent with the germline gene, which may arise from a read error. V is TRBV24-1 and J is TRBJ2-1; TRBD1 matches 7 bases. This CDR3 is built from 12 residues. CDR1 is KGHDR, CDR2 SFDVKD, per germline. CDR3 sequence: CATSEAGTAAVF. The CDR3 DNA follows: TGTGCCACCAGTGAGGCCGGGACAGCGGCCGTCTTC.

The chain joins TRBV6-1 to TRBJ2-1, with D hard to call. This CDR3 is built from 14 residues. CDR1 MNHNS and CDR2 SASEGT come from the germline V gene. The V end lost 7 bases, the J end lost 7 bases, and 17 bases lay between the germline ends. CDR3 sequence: CASTLDQTWNEQFF. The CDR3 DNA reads TGTGCCAGCACCTTGGACCAGACGTGGAATGAGCAGTTCTTC.

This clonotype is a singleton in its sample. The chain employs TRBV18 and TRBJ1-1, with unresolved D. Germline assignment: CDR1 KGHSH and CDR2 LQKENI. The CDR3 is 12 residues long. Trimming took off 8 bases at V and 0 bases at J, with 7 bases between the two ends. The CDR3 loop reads CASRNMNTEAFF. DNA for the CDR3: TGTGCCAGCCGAAATATGAACACTGAAGCTTTCTTT. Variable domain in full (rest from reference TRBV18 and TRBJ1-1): NAGVMQNPRHLVRRRGQEARLRCSPMKGHSHVYWYRQLPEEGLKFMVYLQKENIIDESGMPKERFSAEFPKEGPSILRIQQVVRGDSAAYFCASRNMNTEAFFGQGTRLTVV.

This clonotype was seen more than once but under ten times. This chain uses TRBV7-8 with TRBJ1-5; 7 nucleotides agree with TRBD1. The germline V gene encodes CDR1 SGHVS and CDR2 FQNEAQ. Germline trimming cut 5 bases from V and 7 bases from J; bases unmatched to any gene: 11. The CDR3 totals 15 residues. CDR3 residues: CASSPRRQGSQPQHF. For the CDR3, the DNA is TGTGCCAGCAGCCCCCGCAGACAGGGCAGCCAGCCCCAGCATTTT.

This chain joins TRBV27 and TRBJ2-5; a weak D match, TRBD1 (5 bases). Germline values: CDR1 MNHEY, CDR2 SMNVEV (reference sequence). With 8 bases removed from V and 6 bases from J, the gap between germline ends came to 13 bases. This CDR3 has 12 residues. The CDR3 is CASGNRWKTQYF. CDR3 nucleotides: TGTGCCAGCGGAAACAGGTGGAAGACCCAGTACTTC.

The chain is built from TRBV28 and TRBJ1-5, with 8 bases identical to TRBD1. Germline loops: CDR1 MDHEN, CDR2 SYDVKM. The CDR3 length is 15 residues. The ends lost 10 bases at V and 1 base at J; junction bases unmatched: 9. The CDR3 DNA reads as TGTGCCAACGCCCCCGGGACAGGCAGCAATCAGCCCCAGCATTTT. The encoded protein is CANAPGTGSNQPQHF. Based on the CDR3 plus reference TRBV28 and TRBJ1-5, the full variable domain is DVKVTQSSRYLVKRTGEKVFLECVQDMDHENMFWYRQDPGLGLRLIYFSYDVKMKEKGDIPEGYSVSREKKERFSLILESASTNQTSMYLCANAPGTGSNQPQHFGDGTRLSIL.

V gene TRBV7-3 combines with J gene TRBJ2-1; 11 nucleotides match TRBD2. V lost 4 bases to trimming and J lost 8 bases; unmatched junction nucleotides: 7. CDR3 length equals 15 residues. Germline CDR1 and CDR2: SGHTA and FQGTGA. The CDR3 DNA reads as TGTGCCAGCAGCTCCAGACTAGCGGGAACAGATGAGCAGTTCTTC. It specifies CASSSRLAGTDEQFF.